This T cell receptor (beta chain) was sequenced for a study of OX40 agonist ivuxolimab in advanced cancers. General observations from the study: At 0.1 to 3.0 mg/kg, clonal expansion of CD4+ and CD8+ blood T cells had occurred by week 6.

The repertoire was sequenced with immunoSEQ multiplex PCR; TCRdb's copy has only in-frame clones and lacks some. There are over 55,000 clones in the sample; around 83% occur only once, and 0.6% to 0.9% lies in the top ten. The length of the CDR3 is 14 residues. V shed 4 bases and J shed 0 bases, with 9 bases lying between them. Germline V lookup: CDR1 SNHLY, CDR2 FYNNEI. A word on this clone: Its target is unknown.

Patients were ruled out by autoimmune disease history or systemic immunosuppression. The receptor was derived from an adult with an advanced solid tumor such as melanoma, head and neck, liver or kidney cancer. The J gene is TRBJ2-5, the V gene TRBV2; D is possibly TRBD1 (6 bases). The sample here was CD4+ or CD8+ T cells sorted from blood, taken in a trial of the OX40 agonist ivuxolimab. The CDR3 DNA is TGTGCCAGCAGTGTACAGGGATACCAAGAGACCCAGTACTTC. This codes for CASSVQGYQETQYF. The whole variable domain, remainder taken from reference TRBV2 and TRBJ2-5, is EPEVTQTPSHQVTQMGQEVILRCVPISNHLYFYWYRQILGQKVEFLVSFYNNEISEKSEIFDDQFSVERPDGSNFTLKIRSTKLEDSAMYFCASSVQGYQETQYFGPGTRLLVL.